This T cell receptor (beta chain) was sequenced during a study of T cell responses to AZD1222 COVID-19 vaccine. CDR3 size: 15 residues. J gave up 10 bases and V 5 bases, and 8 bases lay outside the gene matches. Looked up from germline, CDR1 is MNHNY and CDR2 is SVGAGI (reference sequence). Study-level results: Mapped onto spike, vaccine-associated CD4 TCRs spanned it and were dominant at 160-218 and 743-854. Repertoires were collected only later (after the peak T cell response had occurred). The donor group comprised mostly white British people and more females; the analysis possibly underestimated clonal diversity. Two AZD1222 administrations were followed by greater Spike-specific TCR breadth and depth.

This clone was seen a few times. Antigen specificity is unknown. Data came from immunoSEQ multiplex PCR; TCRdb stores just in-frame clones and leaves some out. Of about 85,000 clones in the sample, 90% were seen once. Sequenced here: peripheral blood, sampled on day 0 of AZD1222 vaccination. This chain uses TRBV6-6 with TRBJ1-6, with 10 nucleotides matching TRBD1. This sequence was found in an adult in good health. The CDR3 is CASSLLDRGRSPLHF. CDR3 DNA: TGTGCCAGCAGTCTGCTGGACAGGGGGAGGTCACCCCTCCACTTT.